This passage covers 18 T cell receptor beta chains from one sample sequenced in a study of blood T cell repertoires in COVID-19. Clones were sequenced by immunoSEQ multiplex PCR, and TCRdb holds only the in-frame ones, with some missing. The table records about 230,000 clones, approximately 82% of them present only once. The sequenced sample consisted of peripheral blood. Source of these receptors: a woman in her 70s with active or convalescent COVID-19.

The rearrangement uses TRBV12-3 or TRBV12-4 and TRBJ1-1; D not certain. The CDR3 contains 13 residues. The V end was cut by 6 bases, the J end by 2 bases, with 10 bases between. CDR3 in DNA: TGTGCCAGCAGGAAGACTCCAAACACTGAAGCTTTCTTT. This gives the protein CASRKTPNTEAFF.

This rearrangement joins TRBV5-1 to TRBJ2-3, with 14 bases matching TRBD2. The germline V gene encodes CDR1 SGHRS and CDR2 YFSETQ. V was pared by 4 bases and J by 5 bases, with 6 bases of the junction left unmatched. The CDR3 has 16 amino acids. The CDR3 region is CASSPGLAGVVDTQYF. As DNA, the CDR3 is TGCGCCAGCAGCCCGGGACTAGCGGGAGTCGTAGATACGCAGTATTTT.

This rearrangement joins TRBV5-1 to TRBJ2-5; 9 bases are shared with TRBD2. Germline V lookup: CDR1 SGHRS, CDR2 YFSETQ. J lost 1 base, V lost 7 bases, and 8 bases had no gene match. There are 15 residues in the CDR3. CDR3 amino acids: CASRWSSGAQETQYF. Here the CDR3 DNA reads TGCGCCAGCCGTTGGTCTAGCGGGGCCCAAGAGACCCAGTACTTC.

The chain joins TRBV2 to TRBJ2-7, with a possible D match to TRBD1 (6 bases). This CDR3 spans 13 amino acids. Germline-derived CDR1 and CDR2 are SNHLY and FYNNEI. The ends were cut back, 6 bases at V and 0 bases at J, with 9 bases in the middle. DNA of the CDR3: TGTGCCAGCAGATGGGACAACTCCTACGAGCAGTACTTC. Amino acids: CASRWDNSYEQYF.

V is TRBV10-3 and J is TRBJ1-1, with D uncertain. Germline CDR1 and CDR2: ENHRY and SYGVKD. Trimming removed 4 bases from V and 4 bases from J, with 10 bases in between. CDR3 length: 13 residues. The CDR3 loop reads CAISGGVVTEAFF. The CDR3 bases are TGTGCCATCAGTGGCGGGGTGGTCACTGAAGCTTTCTTT.

The CDR3 reads CASSLEKVGGDQPQHF. The CDR3 nucleotides read TGTGCCAGCAGCTTAGAAAAGGTAGGGGGGGATCAGCCCCAGCATTTT. The J gene is TRBJ1-5, the V gene TRBV7-4, with a tentative D call TRBD1 (6 bases). Germline V CDR1 and CDR2: SGHVT, SQSDAQ. This CDR3 is 16 amino acids long. With 1 base removed from V and 5 bases from J, the gap between germline ends came to 15 bases.

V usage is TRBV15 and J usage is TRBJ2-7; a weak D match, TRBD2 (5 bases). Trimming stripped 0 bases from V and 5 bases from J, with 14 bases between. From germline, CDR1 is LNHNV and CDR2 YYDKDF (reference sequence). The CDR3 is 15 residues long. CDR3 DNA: TGTGCCACCAGCAGAGATCAGGCGGGCTTCCACGAGCAGTACTTC. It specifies CATSRDQAGFHEQYF.

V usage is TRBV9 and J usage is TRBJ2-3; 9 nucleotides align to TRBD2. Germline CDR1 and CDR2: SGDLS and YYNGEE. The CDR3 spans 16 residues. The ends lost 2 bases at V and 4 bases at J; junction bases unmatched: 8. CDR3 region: CASSVTSAGGSDTQYF. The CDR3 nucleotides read TGTGCCAGCAGCGTTACCTCAGCGGGGGGCTCAGATACGCAGTATTTT.

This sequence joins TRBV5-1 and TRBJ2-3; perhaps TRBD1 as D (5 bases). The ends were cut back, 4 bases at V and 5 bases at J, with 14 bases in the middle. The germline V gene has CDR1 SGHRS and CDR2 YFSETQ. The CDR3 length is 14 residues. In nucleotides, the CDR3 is TGCGCCAGCAGCGTGGACACCCGACAAGATACGCAGTATTTT. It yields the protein CASSVDTRQDTQYF.

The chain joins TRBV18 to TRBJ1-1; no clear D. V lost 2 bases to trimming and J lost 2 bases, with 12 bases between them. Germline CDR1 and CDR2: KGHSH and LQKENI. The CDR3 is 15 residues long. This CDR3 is CASSPYDLGNTEAFF. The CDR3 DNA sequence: TGTGCCAGCTCACCATATGATTTGGGCAACACTGAAGCTTTCTTT.

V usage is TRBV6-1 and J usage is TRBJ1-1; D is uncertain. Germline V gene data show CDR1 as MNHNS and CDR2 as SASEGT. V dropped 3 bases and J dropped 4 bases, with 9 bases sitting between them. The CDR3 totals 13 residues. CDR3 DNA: TGTGCCAGCAGTGAGTGGGCCGCCACTGAAGCTTTCTTT. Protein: CASSEWAATEAFF.

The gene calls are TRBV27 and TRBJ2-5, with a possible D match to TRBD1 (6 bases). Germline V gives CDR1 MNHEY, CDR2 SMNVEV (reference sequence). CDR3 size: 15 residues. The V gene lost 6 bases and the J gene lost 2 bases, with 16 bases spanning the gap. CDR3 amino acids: CASRSGQSWQETQYF. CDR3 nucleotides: TGTGCCAGCAGGTCCGGACAGTCCTGGCAAGAGACCCAGTACTTC.

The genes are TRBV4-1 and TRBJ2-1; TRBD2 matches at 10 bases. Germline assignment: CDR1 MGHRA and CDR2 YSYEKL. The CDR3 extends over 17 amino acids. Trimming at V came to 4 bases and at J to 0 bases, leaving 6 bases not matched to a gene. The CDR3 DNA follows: TGCGCCAGCAGCCCCGGACTAGCGGCTAGCTCCTACAATGAGCAGTTCTTC. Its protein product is CASSPGLAASSYNEQFF.

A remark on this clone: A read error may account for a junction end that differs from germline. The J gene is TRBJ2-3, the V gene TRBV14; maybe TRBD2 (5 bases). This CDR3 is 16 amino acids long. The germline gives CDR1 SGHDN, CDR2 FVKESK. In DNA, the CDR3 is TGTGCCAGCAGCCAAGATTCGAGGGTTTATACAGATATGCAGTATTTT. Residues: CASSQDSRVYTDMQYF.

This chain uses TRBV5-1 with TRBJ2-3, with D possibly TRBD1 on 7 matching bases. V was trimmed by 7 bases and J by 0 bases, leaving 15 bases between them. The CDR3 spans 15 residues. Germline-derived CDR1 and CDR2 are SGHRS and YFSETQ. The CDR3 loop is CASGGTAYSTDTQYF. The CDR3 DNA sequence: TGCGCCAGCGGCGGGACAGCCTATAGCACAGATACGCAGTATTTT.

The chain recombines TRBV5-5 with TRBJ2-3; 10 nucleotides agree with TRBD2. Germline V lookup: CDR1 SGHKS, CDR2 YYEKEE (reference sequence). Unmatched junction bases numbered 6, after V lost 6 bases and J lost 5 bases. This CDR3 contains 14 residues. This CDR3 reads CASNPLAGEDTQYF. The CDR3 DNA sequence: TGTGCCAGCAACCCTCTAGCGGGGGAAGATACGCAGTATTTT.

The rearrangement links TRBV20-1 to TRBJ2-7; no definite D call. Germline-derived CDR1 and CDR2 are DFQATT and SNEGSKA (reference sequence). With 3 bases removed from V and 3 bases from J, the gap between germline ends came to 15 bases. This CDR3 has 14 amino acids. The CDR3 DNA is TGCAGTGCTAGTATAATTCCCGAGGACTACGAGCAGTACTTC. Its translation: CSASIIPEDYEQYF.

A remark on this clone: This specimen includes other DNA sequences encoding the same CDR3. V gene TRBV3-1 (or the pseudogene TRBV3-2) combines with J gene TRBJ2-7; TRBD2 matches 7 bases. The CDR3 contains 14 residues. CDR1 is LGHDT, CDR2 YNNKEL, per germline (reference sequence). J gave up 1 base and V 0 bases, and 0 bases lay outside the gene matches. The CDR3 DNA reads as TGTGCCAGCAGCCAAGAGGGGGGGTCCTACGAGCAGTACTTC. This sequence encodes CASSQEGGSYEQYF.